Below are 28 T cell receptor beta chains sequenced from a single sample in a study of PD-1 blockade in classical Hodgkin lymphoma. Measured with immunoSEQ multiplex PCR; TCRdb has only the in-frame clones, and not every one. Among tens of thousands of clones listed, 88% were seen once. With no exception, relapse followed autologous stem cell transplantation in all patients, and brentuximab vedotin exposure varied. Sample: peripheral blood mononuclear cells (PBMCs), taken before the second cycle of nivolumab. These receptor sequences come from a human donor with classical Hodgkin lymphoma.

This chain joins TRBV23-1 and TRBJ1-6; no clear D. TRBV23-1 is filed as an ORF, its function uncertain. The CDR3 has 16 residues. V lost 0 bases to trimming and J lost 6 bases, with 12 bases between them. The CDR3 protein is CASSQSGWTLNSPLHF. For the CDR3, the DNA is TGCGCCAGCAGTCAATCTGGATGGACCCTTAATTCACCCCTCCACTTT.

In its sample, this clone was seen once. V is TRBV2 and J is TRBJ2-7; no definite D call. V was trimmed by 7 bases and J by 2 bases, leaving 9 bases between them. Germline V gene lookup returns CDR1 SNHLY and CDR2 FYNNEI. This CDR3 is 12 amino acids long. Written as DNA, the CDR3 is TGTGCCAGCAAGGAAGGAGCCTACGAGCAGTACTTC. It yields the protein CASKEGAYEQYF.

On this clone: The same CDR3 also results from other DNA sequences found in this sample. The J gene is TRBJ1-2, the V gene TRBV5-1; 8 nucleotides line up with TRBD1. In germline, CDR1 is SGHRS, CDR2 YFSETQ. The length of the CDR3 is 14 residues. Losses at the gene ends were 0 bases for V and 7 bases for J; bases not matched to a gene: 5. CDR3 loop: CASSLGTGGFGYTF. The CDR3 nucleotides read TGCGCCAGCAGCTTGGGTACAGGGGGGTTTGGCTACACCTTC.

The genes are TRBV10-2 and TRBJ2-5; 10 bases are shared with TRBD2. This CDR3 spans 18 amino acids. V lost 2 bases and J lost 0; bases outside the gene matches: 9. Per the germline V gene, CDR1 is WSHSY and CDR2 is SAAADI. The chain's CDR3 is CASSEPDGLAEYQETQYF. In nucleotides, the CDR3 is TGCGCCAGCAGTGAGCCTGACGGACTAGCGGAGTACCAAGAGACCCAGTACTTC.

The chain is built from TRBV7-3 and TRBJ2-1; 11 bases match TRBD2. This CDR3 is built from 16 residues. Per the germline V gene, CDR1 is SGHTA and CDR2 is FQGTGA. After removal of 2 bases from V and 4 bases from J, the junction contained 4 bases not matched to a gene. This CDR3 is CASSLLAGGRYNEQFF. The DNA for the CDR3 is TGTGCCAGCAGCTTACTAGCGGGGGGAAGGTACAATGAGCAGTTCTTC. Full variable domain (missing parts from reference TRBV7-3 and TRBJ2-1): GAGVSQTPSNKVTEKGKYVELRCDPISGHTALYWYRQSLGQGPEFLIYFQGTGAADDSGLPNDRFFAVRPEGSVSTLKIQRTERGDSAVYLCASSLLAGGRYNEQFFGPGTRLTVL.

V usage is TRBV10-3 and J usage is TRBJ1-2; the D is unclear. Deletions cut 6 bases from V and 4 bases from J, with 9 bases between. Germline-derived CDR1 and CDR2 are ENHRY and SYGVKD. This CDR3 has 12 amino acids. CDR3 region: CAIRQLAYGYTF. Here the CDR3 DNA reads TGTGCCATCAGACAGCTAGCCTATGGCTACACCTTC.

This chain joins TRBV6-6 and TRBJ2-1; 7 bases agree with TRBD2. The CDR3 has 15 amino acids. From germline, CDR1 is MNHNY and CDR2 SVGAGI (reference sequence). Trimming at V came to 3 bases and at J to 7 bases, leaving 9 bases not matched to a gene. The DNA for the CDR3 is TGTGCCAGCAGTTATGGGGACTATATGTGGAATGAGCAGTTCTTC. Translating it yields CASSYGDYMWNEQFF.

This chain joins TRBV5-1 and TRBJ1-6; D gene unclear. V lost 0 bases and J 7 bases, leaving 11 bases between the germline ends. CDR3 length: 15 amino acids. CDR1 is SGHRS and CDR2 is YFSETQ in the germline V gene. The CDR3 sequence: CASSLALQPNSPLHF. The CDR3 DNA is TGCGCCAGCAGCTTGGCCTTACAGCCGAATTCACCCCTCCACTTT.

V usage is TRBV6-5 and J usage is TRBJ2-1; D is ambiguous. Looked up from germline, CDR1 is MNHEY and CDR2 is SVGAGI. This CDR3 has 14 amino acids. V was clipped by 8 bases and J by 6 bases, with 17 bases between them. CDR3 in amino acids: CASRPAQSSNEQFF. The DNA of the CDR3 is TGTGCCAGCCGCCCGGCACAATCTTCCAATGAGCAGTTCTTC.

CDR3 amino acids: CASSEVDGRGTQYF. In nucleotides, the CDR3 is TGTGCCAGCAGTGAAGTCGATGGCCGCGGGACCCAGTACTTC. The chain is built from TRBV2 and TRBJ2-5; no reliable D call. CDR3 length equals 14 residues. The ends were cut back, 1 base at V and 7 bases at J, with 13 bases in the middle. Germline values: CDR1 SNHLY, CDR2 FYNNEI.

This sequence joins TRBV4-2 and TRBJ2-5, with a possible D match to TRBD1 (6 bases). Trimming left V 2 bases short and J 5 bases short, with 9 bases between. Germline CDR1 LGHNA, CDR2 YNFKEQ. The CDR3 has 13 residues. DNA of the CDR3: TGTGCCAGCAGCCAAACAGGGCAGGAGACCCAGTACTTC. It is translated as CASSQTGQETQYF.

V gene TRBV9 combines with J gene TRBJ2-5; the D call may be TRBD1 or TRBD2 (5 bases each). V lost 2 bases to trimming and J lost 0 bases, with 14 bases between them. Germline V CDR1 and CDR2: SGDLS, YYNGEE. This CDR3 has 16 residues. CDR3 DNA: TGTGCCAGCAGCGTCGCCCCCGGGACCCACCAAGAGACCCAGTACTTC. This encodes CASSVAPGTHQETQYF.

The rearrangement uses TRBV10-3 and TRBJ1-1; no clear D. There are 13 residues in the CDR3. The V gene lost 11 bases and the J gene lost 1 base, with 14 bases spanning the gap. CDR1 and CDR2 from the germline V gene are ENHRY and SYGVKD. In nucleotides, the CDR3 is TGTGCCCTAGGAGCGGGTCCGAACACTGAAGCTTTCTTT. Translating it yields CALGAGPNTEAFF.

The CDR3 spells CASSQENSRLDTEAFF. The CDR3 region has the DNA TGCGCCAGCAGCCAAGAAAATTCCCGGCTGGACACTGAAGCTTTCTTT. V usage is TRBV4-1 and J usage is TRBJ1-1, with D unclear. Trimming cost V 0 bases and J 3 bases, with 14 bases left between them. Per germline, CDR1 MGHRA and CDR2 YSYEKL. CDR3 size: 16 residues.

This rearrangement joins TRBV6-5 to TRBJ1-4; D might be TRBD1 (6 bases). The germline V and J ends were trimmed by 6 bases and 14 bases, with 19 bases remaining between them. In germline, CDR1 is MNHEY, CDR2 SVGAGI. This CDR3 region has 13 residues. The DNA for the CDR3 is TGTGCCAGCAGCCCGGCGAAGGGGGGCCACCTGTTTTTT. Its translation: CASSPAKGGHLFF.

This sequence joins TRBV6-5 and TRBJ1-5; D is unresolved. Trimming stripped 6 bases from V and 5 bases from J, with 11 bases between. The CDR3 has 13 residues. Germline-derived CDR1 and CDR2 are MNHEY and SVGAGI. The CDR3 loop is CASSFGPYQPQHF. The CDR3 nucleotides are TGTGCCAGCAGCTTCGGGCCGTATCAGCCCCAGCATTTT.

The chain couples TRBV5-1 to TRBJ1-3; no definite D call. V dropped 4 bases and J dropped 2 bases, with 10 bases sitting between them. The CDR3 is made up of 14 amino acids. Germline values: CDR1 SGHRS, CDR2 YFSETQ. Here the CDR3 DNA reads TGCGCCAGCAGCCCCGATTTAACTGGAAACACCATATATTTT. Amino acids: CASSPDLTGNTIYF.

This chain joins TRBV7-9 and TRBJ2-7; D remains ambiguous. Germline values: CDR1 SEHNR, CDR2 FQNEAQ (reference sequence). V lost 6 bases to trimming and J lost 5 bases, with 8 bases between them. This CDR3 is built from 11 residues. Here the CDR3 DNA reads TGTGCCAGCAGGATAGGGAACGAGCAGTACTTC. The encoded protein is CASRIGNEQYF. The full variable domain, its missing parts supplied by reference TRBV7-9 and TRBJ2-7, is DTGVSQNPRHKITKRGQNVTFRCDPISEHNRLYWYRQTLGQGPEFLTYFQNEAQLEKSRLLSDRFSAERPKGSFSTLEIQRTEQGDSAMYLCASRIGNEQYFGPGTRLTVT.

The chain uses TRBV23-1 and TRBJ1-5, with a weak D call TRBD1 (5 bases). TRBV23-1 is designated an ORF whose function remains uncertain. This CDR3 region has 19 residues. V gave up 7 bases and J gave up 5 bases, with 30 bases separating them. CDR3 bases: TGCGCCAGCAACAACAACTACCCGGGACGGGGTCTAATGGATCAGCCCCAGCATTTT. Protein sequence: CASNNNYPGRGLMDQPQHF.

V usage is TRBV11-2 and J usage is TRBJ2-3; 8 bases line up with TRBD2. CDR1 SGHAT and CDR2 FQNNGV come from the germline V gene. The CDR3 is 15 amino acids. V gave up 4 bases and J gave up 5 bases; unmatched junction bases: 8. Written as DNA, the CDR3 is TGTGCCAGCAGCTACTCGCGGGGGGTGAAAGATACGCAGTATTTT. Amino acid sequence: CASSYSRGVKDTQYF. Full variable domain (rest looked up from reference TRBV11-2 and TRBJ2-3): EAGVAQSPRYKIIEKRQSVAFWCNPISGHATLYWYQQILGQGPKLLIQFQNNGVVDDSQLPKDRFSAERLKGVDSTLKIQPAKLEDSAVYLCASSYSRGVKDTQYFGPGTRLTVL.

The J gene is TRBJ2-6, the V gene TRBV5-1; D gene ambiguous. CDR1 is SGHRS and CDR2 is YFSETQ in the germline V gene. Trimming removed 7 bases from V and 2 bases from J, with 16 bases in between. The CDR3 contains 16 residues. The CDR3 region is CASAVAPSTGANVLTF. The CDR3 DNA sequence: TGCGCCAGCGCTGTGGCCCCATCTACTGGGGCCAACGTCCTGACTTTC. Variable domain in full (rest from reference TRBV5-1 and TRBJ2-6): KAGVTQTPRYLIKTRGQQVTLSCSPISGHRSVSWYQQTPGQGLQFLFEYFSETQRNKGNFPGRFSGRQFSNSRSEMNVSTLELGDSALYLCASAVAPSTGANVLTFGAGSRLTVL.

The chain combines TRBV7-2 with TRBJ2-5, with 8 bases aligning to TRBD2. CDR3 size: 17 residues. Looked up from germline, CDR1 is SGHTA and CDR2 is FQGNSA. Losses at the gene ends were 4 bases for V and 2 bases for J; bases not matched to a gene: 12. The CDR3 sequence is CASSSGLVLGGQETQYF. CDR3 coding DNA: TGTGCCAGCAGCTCGGGACTAGTACTTGGGGGACAAGAGACCCAGTACTTC.

In regard to this clone: In the same sample, other DNA sequences code for this CDR3. The chain combines TRBV6-6 with TRBJ2-7; 9 bases agree with TRBD1. Looked up from germline, CDR1 is MNHNY and CDR2 is SVGAGI (reference sequence). The CDR3 has 13 amino acids. The trim removed 9 bases at V and 4 bases at J, leaving 7 bases unmatched. The CDR3 here is CASSGTGWYEQYF. CDR3 nucleotides: TGTGCCAGTAGTGGGACAGGGTGGTACGAGCAGTACTTC.

This sequence joins TRBV5-1 and TRBJ1-2; weak D call: TRBD1 (6 bases). Trimming stripped 3 bases from V and 3 bases from J, with 12 bases between. Germline values: CDR1 SGHRS, CDR2 YFSETQ. This CDR3 has 14 residues. Written as DNA, the CDR3 is TGCGCCAGCAGCTCGGGGGGCAGTGACTATGGCTACACCTTC. It yields the protein CASSSGGSDYGYTF.

The chain is built from TRBV7-8 and TRBJ2-7; 12 nucleotides align to TRBD2. The CDR3 has 15 residues. J gave up 2 bases and V 5 bases, and 4 bases lay outside the gene matches. Germline CDR1 reads SGHVS; CDR2 reads FQNEAQ. This CDR3 reads CASSRLAGGPYEQYF. CDR3 nucleotides: TGTGCCAGCAGCCGGCTAGCGGGGGGGCCCTACGAGCAGTACTTC.

The chain couples TRBV5-1 to TRBJ2-5, with TRBD1 matching 8 bases. The J call may be faulty, since TRBJ2-7 better matches the DNA end. Per germline, CDR1 SGHRS and CDR2 YFSETQ. This CDR3 has 15 residues. As DNA, the CDR3 is TGCGCCAGCAGCTTATCCGGACAGGGTTCGTACGAGCAGTACTTC. Its protein product is CASSLSGQGSYEQYF.

The V gene is TRBV5-1, the J gene TRBJ2-5; a weak D match, TRBD1 (5 bases). Germline lookup yields CDR1 SGHRS and CDR2 YFSETQ. V was pared by 0 bases and J by 2 bases, with 8 bases between. The CDR3 spans 14 residues. The CDR3 DNA sequence: TGCGCCAGCAGCTTGGCAGGGATGCAAGAGACCCAGTACTTC. Translation: CASSLAGMQETQYF.

The chain links TRBV5-1 to TRBJ1-5, with a weak D call TRBD1 (5 bases). Germline values: CDR1 SGHRS, CDR2 YFSETQ. Trimming stripped 1 base from V and 7 bases from J, with 9 bases between. The CDR3 totals 13 residues. The CDR3 bases are TGCGCCAGCAGCTTGCTGGGGCCCCAGCCCCAGCATTTT. Its protein is CASSLLGPQPQHF. Using reference TRBV5-1 and TRBJ1-5 for the parts outside the CDR3, the full variable domain is KAGVTQTPRYLIKTRGQQVTLSCSPISGHRSVSWYQQTPGQGLQFLFEYFSETQRNKGNFPGRFSGRQFSNSRSEMNVSTLELGDSALYLCASSLLGPQPQHFGDGTRLSIL.